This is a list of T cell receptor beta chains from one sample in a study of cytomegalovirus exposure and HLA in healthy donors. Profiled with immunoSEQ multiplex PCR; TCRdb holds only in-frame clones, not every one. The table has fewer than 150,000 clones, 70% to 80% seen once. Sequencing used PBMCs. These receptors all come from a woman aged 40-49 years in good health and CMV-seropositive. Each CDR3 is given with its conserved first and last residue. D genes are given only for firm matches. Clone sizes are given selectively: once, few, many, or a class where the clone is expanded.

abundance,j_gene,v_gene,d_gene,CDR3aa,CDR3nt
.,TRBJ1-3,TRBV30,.,CAWSPGSGNTIYF,TGTGCCTGGAGTCCCGGTTCTGGAAACACCATATATTTT
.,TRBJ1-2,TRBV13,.,CASSLVLGGKRNYGYTF,TGTGCCAGCAGCTTAGTTCTCGGAGGGAAGAGGAACTATGGCTACACCTTC
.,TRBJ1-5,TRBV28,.,CASSLRGFSNQPQHF,TGTGCCAGCAGTTTAAGGGGATTCAGCAATCAGCCCCAGCATTTT
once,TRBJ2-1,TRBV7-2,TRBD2,CASGGDISYNEQFF,TGTGCCTCGGGGGGGGACATATCCTACAATGAGCAGTTCTTC
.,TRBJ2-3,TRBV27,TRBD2,CASSLKAGGTDTQYF,TGTGCCAGCAGTTTAAAGGCGGGGGGTACAGATACGCAGTATTTT
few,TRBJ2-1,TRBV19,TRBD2,CASSISSGSFNEQFF,TGTGCCAGTAGTATTTCTAGCGGGAGTTTCAATGAGCAGTTCTTC
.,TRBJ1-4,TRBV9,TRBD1,CASSPSGTGSVKLFF,TGTGCCAGCAGCCCCTCCGGGACAGGGTCTGTAAAACTGTTTTTT
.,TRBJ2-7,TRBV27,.,CASSFSTSEYEQYF,TGTGCCAGCAGTTTTTCCACTAGTGAGTACGAGCAGTACTTC
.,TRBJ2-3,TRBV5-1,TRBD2,CASSSLSATSGVADTQYF,TGCGCCAGCAGCTCCCTTTCCGCGACTAGCGGGGTCGCAGATACGCAGTATTTT
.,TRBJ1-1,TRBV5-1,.,CASSLGVPGVVTEAFF,TGCGCCAGCAGCTTGGGGGTTCCAGGGGTGGTCACTGAAGCTTTCTTT
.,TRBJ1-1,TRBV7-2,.,CASSLNAARTEAFF,TGTGCCAGCAGCTTAAACGCCGCGAGGACTGAAGCTTTCTTT
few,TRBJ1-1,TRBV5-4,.,CASSLSTGYKPEAFF,TGTGCCAGCAGCTTGAGTACAGGGTACAAGCCTGAAGCTTTCTTT
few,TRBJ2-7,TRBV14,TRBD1,CASSHSGGSYEQYF,TGTGCCAGCAGCCATTCAGGGGGATCCTACGAGCAGTACTTC
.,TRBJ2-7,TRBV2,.,CASSERGGEQYF,TGTGCCAGCAGTGAAAGGGGTGGCGAGCAGTACTTC
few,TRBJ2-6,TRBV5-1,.,CASSLLGSSGANVLTF,TGCGCCAGCAGCTTGCTCGGGTCCTCTGGGGCCAACGTCCTGACTTTC
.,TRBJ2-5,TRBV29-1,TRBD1,CSAEDRGRGTQYF,TGCAGCGCCGAGGACAGGGGGCGCGGGACCCAGTACTTC
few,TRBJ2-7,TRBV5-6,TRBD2,CASSLITSGISYEQYF,TGTGCCAGCAGCTTGATTACTAGCGGGATCTCCTACGAGCAGTACTTC
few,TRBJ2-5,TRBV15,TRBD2,CATSSYTSVETQYF,TGTGCCACCAGCAGCTATACTAGCGTAGAGACCCAGTACTTC
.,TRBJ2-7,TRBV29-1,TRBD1,CSVSRQGRDEQYF,TGCAGCGTCTCTCGACAGGGAAGAGACGAGCAGTACTTC
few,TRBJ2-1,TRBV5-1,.,CASSLGLGEVNEQFF,TGCGCCAGCAGCTTGGGACTAGGGGAAGTCAATGAGCAGTTCTTC
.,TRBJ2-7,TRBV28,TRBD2,CASSTPGGGSYEQYF,TGTGCCAGCAGTACACCGGGAGGGGGATCCTACGAGCAGTACTTC
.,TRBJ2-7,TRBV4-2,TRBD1,CASSPGTGDYEQYF,TGTGCCAGCAGCCCCGGGACAGGGGACTACGAGCAGTACTTC
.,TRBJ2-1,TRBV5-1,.,CASRGDGGNEQFF,TGCGCCAGCAGGGGGGATGGGGGGAATGAGCAGTTCTTC
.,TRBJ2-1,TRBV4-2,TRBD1,CASSQVGDRVINEQFF,TGTGCCAGCAGCCAAGTAGGGGACAGGGTTATCAATGAGCAGTTCTTC